The 13 T cell receptor beta chains given below trace back to one sample, sequenced in a study of neurological immune-mediated disorders. TCRdb reprocessed the 5' RACE reads via MiXCR and lists one record per CDR3 protein. Of some 45,000 distinct CDR3 sequences in the sample, 10% to 15% were seen once. Time point noted: longitudinal time-point 2. The sample was PBMCs. Source of these receptors: a male donor with HTLV-1-associated myelopathy (HAM/TSP).

This clonotype appeared many times. The chain has TRBV10-2 and TRBJ2-7; D might be TRBD1 (6 bases). The germline V gene encodes CDR1 WSHSY and CDR2 SAAADI. V lost 5 bases and J 2 bases, leaving 10 bases between the germline ends. This CDR3 has 13 amino acids. This CDR3 is CASSRTDTYEQYF. CDR3 bases: TGCGCCAGCAGTCGGACAGATACCTACGAGCAGTACTTC.

The rearrangement joins TRBV9 to TRBJ2-3; 8 positions agree with TRBD1. V gave up 4 bases and J gave up 3 bases; unmatched junction bases: 7. Germline lookup yields CDR1 SGDLS and CDR2 YYNGEE. CDR3 length: 15 amino acids. In DNA, the CDR3 is TGTGCCAGCAGCCCCGGACAGGGCGAGACAGATACGCAGTATTTT. It encodes CASSPGQGETDTQYF.

This clonotype occurred many times. The chain couples TRBV20-1 to TRBJ1-4; a weak D match, TRBD1 (6 bases). V was shortened by 7 bases and J by 5 bases, with 14 bases between the two germline ends. The germline V gene encodes CDR1 DFQATT and CDR2 SNEGSKA (reference sequence). The CDR3 length is 13 residues. CDR3 amino acids: CSGRDNLNEKLFF. The CDR3 DNA is TGCAGTGGCCGGGACAACTTAAATGAAAAACTGTTTTTT.

The table lists this clonotype with many counts. This chain uses TRBV4-3 with TRBJ2-7, with TRBD2 identical over 7 bases. The CDR3 spans 15 residues. Germline trimming cut 0 bases from V and 2 bases from J; bases unmatched to any gene: 4. Germline CDR1 LGHNA, CDR2 YSLEER. The CDR3 DNA sequence: TGCGCCAGCAGCCAAGATTCTAGCGGCGCCTACGAGCAGTACTTC. This encodes CASSQDSSGAYEQYF.

This clonotype was detected many times. This chain joins TRBV20-1 and TRBJ2-3; either TRBD1 or TRBD2 may supply D (6 bases each). Trimming shortened V by 0 bases and J by 2 bases, and 12 bases separated the two germline ends. Germline CDR1 reads DFQATT; CDR2 reads SNEGSKA (reference sequence). CDR3 length: 15 amino acids. CDR3 sequence: CSARDDRGVTDTQYF. The CDR3, as DNA: TGCAGTGCTAGAGATGATAGGGGGGTCACAGATACGCAGTATTTT.

This clonotype was recorded at least ten times. V and J are TRBV5-1 and TRBJ2-5, with D possibly matching TRBD1 (6 bases). The CDR3 sequence is 14 residues long. The V end lost 0 bases, the J end lost 3 bases, and 9 bases lay between the germline ends. Germline CDR1 reads SGHRS; CDR2 reads YFSETQ. This CDR3 is CASSLGDTEETQYF. The CDR3 nucleotides are TGCGCCAGCAGCTTGGGGGACACCGAAGAGACCCAGTACTTC.

This clonotype has ten or more counts. The V gene is TRBV4-1, the J gene TRBJ2-1, with 9 bases matching TRBD2. The CDR3 has 16 residues. J gave up 4 bases and V 0 bases, and 4 bases lay outside the gene matches. Germline V gene lookup returns CDR1 MGHRA and CDR2 YSYEKL. In nucleotides, the CDR3 is TGCGCCAGCAGCCAAGATAGAGCGGGGGGTTACAATGAGCAGTTCTTC. Translating gives CASSQDRAGGYNEQFF.

This clonotype ranks as medium-sized. This chain joins TRBV3-1 and TRBJ2-7, with TRBD2 matching 15 bases. This CDR3 has 17 amino acids. In germline, CDR1 is LGHDT, CDR2 YNNKEL (reference sequence). Germline trimming cut 4 bases from V and 1 base from J; bases unmatched to any gene: 5. CDR3 sequence: CASSPGLAGGLSYEQYF. The CDR3 bases are TGTGCCAGCAGCCCGGGACTAGCGGGGGGACTTTCCTACGAGCAGTACTTC.

This clonotype has a count of ten or more. The rearrangement joins TRBV20-1 to TRBJ2-7; TRBD2 agrees at 10 bases. The germline gives CDR1 DFQATT, CDR2 SNEGSKA (reference sequence). CDR3 length: 16 residues. The J segment lost 1 base and the V segment lost 3 bases, leaving 9 bases of the junction unmatched. CDR3 sequence reads: CSASVLAGDGSYEQYF. The CDR3 DNA reads TGCAGTGCTAGCGTCCTAGCGGGGGACGGTTCCTACGAGCAGTACTTC.

This clonotype has ten or more counts. The J gene is TRBJ1-6, the V gene TRBV20-1; D ambiguous. Trimming removed 0 bases from V and 8 bases from J, with 8 bases in between. Germline V gives CDR1 DFQATT, CDR2 SNEGSKA (reference sequence). CDR3 length: 13 amino acids. DNA of the CDR3: TGCAGTGCTAGAGATTCAGGTTATTCACCCCTCCACTTT. This translates into CSARDSGYSPLHF.

Many counts were recorded for this clonotype. V and J are TRBV6-5 and TRBJ2-7; the D is unclear. The CDR3 totals 13 residues. Germline CDR1 MNHEY, CDR2 SVGAGI. V shed 2 bases and J shed 4 bases, with 9 bases lying between them. The DNA for the CDR3 is TGTGCCAGCAGTTACGGAATTGGGTACGAGCAGTACTTC. Its translation is CASSYGIGYEQYF.

This sequence joins TRBV5-1 and TRBJ2-3; D is possibly TRBD1 (5 bases). V was clipped by 4 bases and J by 6 bases, with 18 bases between them. The CDR3 is 15 amino acids. Germline CDR1 reads SGHRS; CDR2 reads YFSETQ. The CDR3 DNA sequence: TGCGCCAGCAGCCTCCGGGCAGGGCAGGCGGATACGCAGTATTTT. Translating it yields CASSLRAGQADTQYF.

This chain links TRBV15 with TRBJ2-3, with D perhaps TRBD1 or TRBD2 (5 bases each). Trimming left V 3 bases short and J 1 base short, with 11 bases between. From germline, CDR1 is LNHNV and CDR2 YYDKDF (reference sequence). CDR3 length: 15 residues. The CDR3 bases are TGTGCCACCAGCAGTGCCGGGGCTTGCACAGATACGCAGTATTTT. Translated: CATSSAGACTDTQYF.